These 29 T cell receptor beta chains share one sample of origin, sequenced in a study of chemoradiotherapy in HPV16-positive cancers. Produced via immunoSEQ multiplex PCR; TCRdb's table is partial and in-frame only. The data hold approximately 15,000 clones, with roughly 79% observed a single time. The material was obtained from a patient who underwent chemoradiotherapy. These receptors were obtained from a human donor with HPV-associated anogenital cancer.

J is TRBJ1-4 and V is TRBV9; 9 bases fit TRBD1. The V and J ends lost 3 bases and 7 bases, in that order; junction bases with no gene match: 7. The CDR3 runs to 15 residues. CDR1 is SGDLS and CDR2 is YYNGEE in the germline V gene. The CDR3 protein is CASSGYRGQGEKLFF. CDR3 DNA sequence: TGTGCCAGCAGCGGCTACAGGGGGCAGGGTGAAAAACTGTTTTTT.

CDR3 region: CASSPPGQDRRYYEQYF. In nucleotides, the CDR3 is TGTGCCAGCTCACCACCCGGACAGGATCGTCGGTACTACGAGCAGTACTTC. This chain joins TRBV18 and TRBJ2-7; 7 positions match TRBD1. The germline V gene encodes CDR1 KGHSH and CDR2 LQKENI. J gave up 3 bases and V 0 bases, and 11 bases lay outside the gene matches. The CDR3 totals 17 residues.

The V call is TRBV23-1, the J call TRBJ1-4; D unclear. TRBV23-1 counts as an open reading frame of uncertain function. The V end lost 2 bases, the J end lost 8 bases, and 21 bases lay between the germline ends. The CDR3 covers 17 residues. The CDR3, as DNA: TGCGCCAGCAGTCAAATTTGGGTTTTTTCCCCGAAAGAAAAACTGTTTTTT. This encodes CASSQIWVFSPKEKLFF.

This clone was detected only a few times. This rearrangement joins TRBV9 to TRBJ2-2, with 11 bases that match TRBD2. The CDR3 contains 16 residues. The V segment lost 1 base and the J segment 5 bases; nucleotides outside the gene matches: 4. The V gene's germline CDR1 is SGDLS and CDR2 YYNGEE. The CDR3 region has the DNA TGTGCCAGCAGCGTATTAGCGGGGGGGCAGACCGGGGAGCTGTTTTTT. This encodes CASSVLAGGQTGELFF.

V usage is TRBV7-9 and J usage is TRBJ2-1, with D tentatively TRBD1 (5 bases). CDR3 size: 13 residues. V lost 5 bases, J lost 9 bases, and 14 bases lay in between. The V gene's germline CDR1 is SEHNR and CDR2 FQNEAQ (reference sequence). Here the CDR3 reads CASSDQGFGEQFF. DNA of the CDR3: TGTGCCAGCAGCGACCAGGGTTTCGGTGAGCAGTTCTTC.

The chain uses TRBV27 and TRBJ1-1; no definite D call. V lost 0 bases and J 11 bases, leaving 13 bases between the germline ends. The CDR3 runs to 13 residues. CDR1 and CDR2 from the germline V gene are MNHEY and SMNVEV (reference sequence). The CDR3 DNA follows: TGTGCCAGCAGTTTATCTTTCGACGGTCTGGCTTTCTTT. Translation: CASSLSFDGLAFF.

The chain uses TRBV4-3 and TRBJ1-2; D remains ambiguous. From germline, CDR1 is LGHNA and CDR2 YSLEER. V lost 0 bases, J lost 5 bases, and 13 bases lay in between. CDR3 length: 15 residues. The CDR3 region is CASSQDMGAGYGYTF. The CDR3 bases are TGCGCCAGCAGCCAAGATATGGGCGCCGGGTATGGCTACACCTTC.

V usage is TRBV6-5 and J usage is TRBJ1-1, with 9 bases that match TRBD1. This CDR3 has 13 amino acids. Per the germline V gene, CDR1 is MNHEY and CDR2 is SVGAGI. The ends lost 6 bases at V and 4 bases at J; junction bases unmatched: 3. The CDR3 spells CASRRQGGTEAFF. The CDR3 coding sequence is TGTGCCAGCAGAAGACAGGGGGGCACTGAAGCTTTCTTT.

This clone came up once. V gene TRBV5-5 combines with J gene TRBJ2-5; 7 bases match TRBD1. From germline, CDR1 is SGHKS and CDR2 YYEKEE (reference sequence). The CDR3 contains 16 residues. Losses at the gene ends were 2 bases for V and 1 base for J; bases not matched to a gene: 8. Here the CDR3 reads CASSFHTGVGQETQYF. Written as DNA, the CDR3 is TGTGCCAGCAGCTTCCATACAGGGGTGGGCCAAGAGACCCAGTACTTC. The whole variable domain, filled in from reference TRBV5-5 and TRBJ2-5, reads DAGVTQSPTHLIKTRGQQVTLRCSPISGHKSVSWYQQVLGQGPQFIFQYYEKEERGRGNFPDRFSARQFPNYSSELNVNALLLGDSALYLCASSFHTGVGQETQYFGPGTRLLVL.

The CDR3 spells CASTVDSGIGGYTF. For the CDR3, the DNA is TGTGCCAGCACGGTAGACTCCGGAATCGGCGGCTACACCTTC. The J gene is TRBJ1-2, the V gene TRBV6-1; D gene uncertain. V was cut by 7 bases and J by 8 bases, with 20 bases left in between. This CDR3 contains 14 residues. The germline CDR1 and CDR2 sequences are MNHNS and SASEGT.

The rearrangement joins TRBV7-6 to TRBJ1-1, with TRBD1 identical over 8 bases. The germline CDR1 and CDR2 sequences are SGHVS and FNYEAQ. V dropped 5 bases and J dropped 1; count of bases not matched to a gene: 3. This CDR3 spans 14 amino acids. The CDR3 region has the DNA TGTGCCAGCAGCACAACAGGGGGGAACACTGAAGCTTTCTTT. This sequence encodes CASSTTGGNTEAFF.

This sequence joins TRBV5-1 and TRBJ1-2; TRBD1 is a possible D gene (6 bases). V shed 0 bases and J shed 14 bases, with 23 bases lying between them. Germline V lookup: CDR1 SGHRS, CDR2 YFSETQ. This CDR3 is 15 amino acids long. CDR3 DNA sequence: TGCGCCAGCAGCTTGGGGGAATACAGGGACCCAAAGTTGACCTTC. Translating gives CASSLGEYRDPKLTF.

The chain is built from TRBV19 and TRBJ2-5, with TRBD1 matching over 8 bases. The CDR3 runs to 18 residues. Per germline, CDR1 LNHDA and CDR2 SQIVND (reference sequence). V lost 4 bases and J lost 1; bases outside the gene matches: 14. The CDR3: CASSTRTGKAAGQETQYF. Here the CDR3 DNA reads TGTGCCAGTAGTACCAGGACAGGGAAAGCGGCGGGCCAAGAGACCCAGTACTTC. The full variable domain, in which reference TRBV19 and TRBJ2-5 provide the parts outside the CDR3, is DGGITQSPKYLFRKEGQNVTLSCEQNLNHDAMYWYRQDPGQGLRLIYYSQIVNDFQKGDIAEGYSVSREKKESFPLTVTSAQKNPTAFYLCASSTRTGKAAGQETQYFGPGTRLLVL.

The chain is built from TRBV7-3 and TRBJ1-2, with D perhaps matching TRBD1 (5 bases). With 2 bases removed from V and 6 bases from J, the gap between germline ends came to 10 bases. There are 13 residues in the CDR3. CDR1 is SGHTA, CDR2 FQGTGA, per germline. The CDR3: CASSLGQGNGYTF. The CDR3 DNA is TGTGCCAGCAGCTTAGGGCAGGGAAATGGCTACACCTTC. Full variable domain (remainder filled in from reference TRBV7-3 and TRBJ1-2): GAGVSQTPSNKVTEKGKYVELRCDPISGHTALYWYRQSLGQGPEFLIYFQGTGAADDSGLPNDRFFAVRPEGSVSTLKIQRTERGDSAVYLCASSLGQGNGYTFGSGTRLTVV.

This clone was observed once. The rearrangement links TRBV27 to TRBJ1-4; D not resolved. The germline V gene encodes CDR1 MNHEY and CDR2 SMNVEV (reference sequence). Trimming pared 0 bases from V and 0 bases from J, leaving 11 bases between. CDR3 size: 17 residues. CDR3 sequence: CASSLSMYGATNEKLFF. CDR3 nucleotides: TGTGCCAGCAGTTTATCTATGTACGGAGCAACTAATGAAAAACTGTTTTTT.

J is TRBJ2-5 and V is TRBV27, with TRBD1 identical over 8 bases. The germline gives CDR1 MNHEY, CDR2 SMNVEV (reference sequence). The CDR3 totals 13 residues. J was trimmed by 4 bases and V by 4 bases; bases with no gene match: 2. The CDR3 protein is CASSYDRGETQYF. The CDR3 nucleotides read TGTGCCAGCAGTTATGACAGGGGAGAGACCCAGTACTTC.

This clone turned up a few times. The gene calls are TRBV6-1 and TRBJ1-2, with 8 bases fitting TRBD1. Germline assignment: CDR1 MNHNS and CDR2 SASEGT. The V gene end was trimmed by 4 bases and the J gene end by 6 bases; junction bases not matched to a gene: 7. There are 14 residues in the CDR3. Written as DNA, the CDR3 is TGTGCCAGCAGTGCTACGAGGACAGGGCATGGCTACACCTTC. This encodes CASSATRTGHGYTF.

V is TRBV14 and J is TRBJ2-1, with 8 bases fitting TRBD1. This CDR3 region has 15 residues. V shed 1 base, J shed 4 bases, and the junction held 3 bases outside the gene matches. In germline, CDR1 is SGHDN, CDR2 FVKESK. The CDR3 loop reads CASSQVTGVYNEQFF. The CDR3 DNA is TGTGCCAGCAGCCAAGTGACAGGGGTTTACAATGAGCAGTTCTTC.

This clone was seen only once. The chain recombines TRBV11-2 with TRBJ2-1; D is ambiguous. Trimming took off 5 bases at V and 2 bases at J, with 1 base between the two ends. CDR3 size: 11 residues. Germline lookup yields CDR1 SGHAT and CDR2 FQNNGV. The CDR3 sequence: CASSPYNEQFF. CDR3 DNA: TGTGCCAGCAGCCCCTACAATGAGCAGTTCTTC.

The chain couples TRBV27 to TRBJ2-1; 10 positions agree with TRBD2. The germline V gene has CDR1 MNHEY and CDR2 SMNVEV (reference sequence). Unmatched junction bases numbered 7, after V lost 5 bases and J lost 6 bases. This CDR3 is 15 amino acids long. The CDR3 reads CASSRPGLASNEQFF. The CDR3 DNA is TGTGCCAGCAGTCGTCCGGGACTAGCGAGCAATGAGCAGTTCTTC.

This sequence joins TRBV5-1 and TRBJ2-5, with TRBD2 matching over 11 bases. CDR1 is SGHRS and CDR2 is YFSETQ in the germline V gene. This CDR3 contains 16 residues. V lost 3 bases and J lost 2; bases outside the gene matches: 6. The CDR3 DNA sequence: TGCGCCAGCAGCTCCGGGACTAGCGGACTTCAAGAGACCCAGTACTTC. Translation gives CASSSGTSGLQETQYF.

The rearrangement joins TRBV28 to TRBJ1-2, with a tentative D call TRBD1 (5 bases). From germline, CDR1 is MDHEN and CDR2 SYDVKM. V was clipped by 8 bases and J by 4 bases, with 11 bases between them. This CDR3 is 12 amino acids long. This CDR3 is CASGVGTYGYTF. CDR3 nucleotides: TGTGCCAGCGGGGTAGGGACCTATGGCTACACCTTC.

The V gene is TRBV18, the J gene TRBJ2-5, with unresolved D. Trimming took off 2 bases at V and 0 bases at J, with 7 bases between the two ends. This CDR3 has 14 amino acids. The germline CDR1 and CDR2 sequences are KGHSH and LQKENI. CDR3 sequence: CASSPAGHQETQYF. DNA for the CDR3: TGTGCCAGCTCACCAGCAGGCCACCAAGAGACCCAGTACTTC.

V usage is TRBV4-3 and J usage is TRBJ1-2; D unclear. CDR1 and CDR2 (germline): LGHNA, YSLEER. The CDR3 loop spans 17 amino acids. V was pared by 0 bases and J by 4 bases, with 18 bases between. Written as DNA, the CDR3 is TGCGCCAGCAGCCAAGAAACGGGGTCAGTAGGCCGCTATGGCTACACCTTC. This translates into CASSQETGSVGRYGYTF.

This chain uses TRBV4-3 with TRBJ1-2; D is perhaps TRBD1 (5 bases). CDR3 length equals 14 residues. The germline gives CDR1 LGHNA, CDR2 YSLEER. V shed 0 bases and J shed 8 bases, with 13 bases lying between them. Written as DNA, the CDR3 is TGCGCCAGCAGCCAAGATCGGGGCTGGGAGGGCTACACCTTC. Protein sequence: CASSQDRGWEGYTF.

CDR3 residues: CASSSPGLAGVRSSYEQYF. CDR3 bases: TGTGCCAGCAGCTCCCCGGGACTAGCGGGGGTCCGGAGCTCCTACGAGCAGTACTTC. J is TRBJ2-7 and V is TRBV7-2; the match to TRBD2 covers 14 bases. CDR3 length: 19 amino acids. Germline CDR1 SGHTA, CDR2 FQGNSA. The V segment lost 4 bases and the J segment 0 bases; nucleotides outside the gene matches: 11.

The chain links TRBV2 to TRBJ2-2; D unclear. CDR1 and CDR2 from the germline V gene are SNHLY and FYNNEI. V dropped 5 bases and J dropped 7 bases, with 11 bases sitting between them. The CDR3 totals 13 residues. CDR3 nucleotides: TGTGCCAGCAGTAATAGTTTGGGCGGGGAGCTGTTTTTT. Encoded protein: CASSNSLGGELFF.

The chain joins TRBV4-1 to TRBJ1-1; D is unclear. This CDR3 contains 13 residues. Germline V gene sequence: CDR1 MGHRA, CDR2 YSYEKL. V lost 3 bases and J 1 base, leaving 6 bases between the germline ends. The DNA for the CDR3 is TGCGCCAGCAGCCATAAGAAGAACACTGAAGCTTTCTTT. Translating it yields CASSHKKNTEAFF.

This clone was seen only once. This rearrangement joins TRBV4-1 to TRBJ2-1, with D maybe TRBD2 (6 bases). Between the trimmed V and J ends, which lost 3 bases and 5 bases, there was a span of 20 bases. Germline-derived CDR1 and CDR2 are MGHRA and YSYEKL. The CDR3 has 17 amino acids. DNA of the CDR3: TGCGCCAGCAGCCAGGAGGGGCGGCACCACACGAACAATGAGCAGTTCTTC. Amino acid sequence: CASSQEGRHHTNNEQFF.